Sequencing of this TCR beta chain was carried out in a study of T cell responses to AZD1222 COVID-19 vaccine. Notes on the study in general: Repertoire sampling occurred only after the peak T cell response.

CDR3 length equals 14 residues. V was shortened by 6 bases and J by 4 bases, with 12 bases between the two germline ends. Germline CDR1 and CDR2: KGHSH and LQKENI. Points on this clone: What it recognizes is unknown.

Profiling relied on immunoSEQ multiplex PCR, and the TCRdb table lists in-frame clones only, not all of them. The sample shows about 190,000 clones, approximately 91% of them seen only once. This clonotype was sampled from an adult in good health. The source material was peripheral blood, sampled on day 0 of AZD1222 vaccination. The chain employs TRBV18 and TRBJ2-2; D unclear. DNA of the CDR3: TGTGCCAGCTCTCCCCGCGAACCCACCGGGGAGCTGTTTTTT. Translation: CASSPREPTGELFF.